These 10 T cell receptor beta chains originate from one sample sequenced in a study of STAT5B mutations in CD4+ large granular lymphocyte leukemia. TCRdb's copy holds only in-frame clones and misses some; the assay was immunoSEQ multiplex PCR. This table holds about 40,000 clones, roughly four fifths found once. Sequenced sample: CD4+ T cells from blood buffy coats. These receptors were obtained from a human donor in good health.

Only one count was recorded for this clone. V and J are TRBV5-1 and TRBJ2-3, with D possibly being TRBD1 or TRBD2 (6 bases each). Trimming shortened V by 4 bases and J by 0 bases, and 9 bases separated the two germline ends. Germline CDR1 and CDR2: SGHRS and YFSETQ. This CDR3 has 14 amino acids. CDR3 DNA sequence: TGCGCCAGCAGCGGGGGGCCTAGCACAGATACGCAGTATTTT. Residues: CASSGGPSTDTQYF.

The gene calls are TRBV14 and TRBJ1-4; no clear D. Germline CDR1 is SGHDN and CDR2 is FVKESK. V was cut by 2 bases and J by 0 bases, with 13 bases left in between. CDR3 length: 17 amino acids. The CDR3 loop is CASSQFAQTPTNEKLFF. The CDR3 nucleotides are TGTGCCAGCAGCCAATTTGCGCAGACCCCAACTAATGAAAAACTGTTTTTT.

The rearrangement uses TRBV7-8 and TRBJ1-1; no clear D. The CDR3 contains 12 residues. The germline CDR1 and CDR2 sequences are SGHVS and FQNEAQ. Deletions cut 5 bases from V and 0 bases from J, with 4 bases between. CDR3 loop: CASSQMNTEAFF. The CDR3 DNA reads TGTGCCAGCAGCCAGATGAACACTGAAGCTTTCTTT.

J is TRBJ2-2 and V is TRBV7-3; D remains unclear. Germline V gene lookup returns CDR1 SGHTA and CDR2 FQGTGA. The CDR3 covers 16 residues. V shed 4 bases and J shed 1 base, with 13 bases lying between them. CDR3 amino acids: CASSSPSSGNTGELFF. CDR3 bases: TGTGCCAGCAGCTCCCCGTCATCGGGGAACACCGGGGAGCTGTTTTTT.

The chain combines TRBV5-4 with TRBJ2-7; perhaps TRBD2 as D (6 bases). The CDR3 loop spans 14 amino acids. V dropped 2 bases and J dropped 4 bases, with 13 bases sitting between them. Germline CDR1 is SGHNT and CDR2 is YYREEE (reference sequence). The CDR3 nucleotides read TGTGCCAGCAGCTTTGGAGGGATCGGGTACGAGCAGTACTTC. Translating it yields CASSFGGIGYEQYF.

This clone was detected a few times. CDR3 nucleotides: TGTGCCAGCCAATCAGCGTATGGGGAGCCCCAGCATTTT. Protein: CASQSAYGEPQHF. V gene TRBV28 combines with J gene TRBJ1-5; no clear D gene. Trimming stripped 8 bases from V and 8 bases from J, with 16 bases between. Germline CDR1 and CDR2: MDHEN and SYDVKM. The CDR3 length is 13 residues. Full variable domain (outside the CDR3, taken from reference TRBV28 and TRBJ1-5): DVKVTQSSRYLVKRTGEKVFLECVQDMDHENMFWYRQDPGLGLRLIYFSYDVKMKEKGDIPEGYSVSREKKERFSLILESASTNQTSMYLCASQSAYGEPQHFGDGTRLSIL.

This sequence joins TRBV7-3 and TRBJ2-2; D ambiguous. Germline V CDR1 and CDR2: SGHTA, FQGTGA. With 2 bases removed from V and 6 bases from J, the gap between germline ends came to 4 bases. The CDR3 contains 12 residues. CDR3 residues: CASSLWAGELFF. The CDR3 bases are TGTGCCAGCAGCTTATGGGCCGGGGAGCTGTTTTTT.

The chain has TRBV30 and TRBJ2-2; 8 bases align to TRBD2. CDR1 is GTSNPN and CDR2 is SVGIG in the germline V gene (reference sequence). The CDR3 is 15 residues long. V shed 2 bases, J shed 3 bases, and the junction held 5 bases outside the gene matches. The CDR3 region is CAWSRSGGHTGELFF. The CDR3 coding sequence is TGTGCCTGGAGTCGAAGCGGGGGCCACACCGGGGAGCTGTTTTTT.

Comment on this clone: An end of the junction differs from the germline gene, which may be a read error. This chain uses TRBV7-7 with TRBJ2-5; maybe TRBD1 (5 bases). The CDR3 is 13 residues long. Germline-derived CDR1 and CDR2 are SSHAT and FNYEAQ (reference sequence). CDR3 region: CASSAGSGETQYF. The CDR3 coding sequence is TGTGCTAGCAGCGCAGGGTCCGGGGAGACCCAGTACTTC.

The J gene is TRBJ2-7, the V gene TRBV9, with TRBD1 matching over 9 bases. Germline V lookup: CDR1 SGDLS, CDR2 YYNGEE. CDR3 length: 13 amino acids. After removal of 3 bases from V and 6 bases from J, the junction contained 4 bases not matched to a gene. The CDR3 bases are TGTGCCAGCAGCGGGACAGGGGCGGTCGAGCAGTACTTC. Translation gives CASSGTGAVEQYF.